The clone carrying this TCR beta chain was counted between two and nine times. What it recognizes is unknown. The Oncomine TCR Beta short-read assay sequenced DNA from cultured CD4+ T cells. After culture, CD4+ T cells served as the source for genomic DNA extraction. TCRdb itself ran the PCR reads through MiXCR, one entry per CDR3 protein. This table has 9,000 to 13,000 distinct CDR3 sequences, around 30% appearing once. These data are taken from a study of vaccination and CD4 T cells after COVID-19. The overall study: Overlapping spike peptides of SARS-CoV-2, HCoV-NL63, HCoV-OC43 and HCoV-229E were used, and cells were stimulated with them. Cultures that served as controls received a CEFX pool, an HIV-1 Nef pool, or no peptide.

Treatment defined: roughly 10-day PBMC culture with coronavirus spike peptide pools or control peptides (ViraFEST assay). CD4+ T lymphocytes from the unexposed donor were collected before the COVID-19 pandemic (2011-2018). For ViraFEST, peptide pools expanded antigen-specific T cells, after which the TCRs were sequenced. Researchers challenged CD4+ T cells from unexposed donors with SARS-CoV-2 S/N and four cold-coronavirus spikes, cells permitting. This CDR3 region has 13 residues. The germline V gene encodes CDR1 LNHDA and CDR2 SQIVND (reference sequence). Trimming left V 2 bases short and J 4 bases short, with 6 bases between.

This chain links TRBV19 with TRBJ1-5; no clear D gene. The clonotype was recovered from a human donor in good health. Sequenced input: CD4+ T cells from blood, cultured in vitro. The CDR3 DNA follows: TGTGCCAGTAGTATACCGGGGAATCAGCCCCAGCATTTT. Translating it yields CASSIPGNQPQHF.